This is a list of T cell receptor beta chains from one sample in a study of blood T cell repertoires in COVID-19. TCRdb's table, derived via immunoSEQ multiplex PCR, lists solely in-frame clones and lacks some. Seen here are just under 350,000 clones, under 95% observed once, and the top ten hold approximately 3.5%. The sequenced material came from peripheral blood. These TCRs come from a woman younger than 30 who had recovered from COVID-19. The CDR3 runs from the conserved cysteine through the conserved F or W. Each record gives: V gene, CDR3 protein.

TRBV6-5,CASRGIILQNGYTF
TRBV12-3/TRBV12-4,CASRTVLADEQFF
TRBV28,CASSPSPGQGSRSYNEQFF
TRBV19,CASSIVGASNYGYTF
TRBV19,CASQGGYNEQFF
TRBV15,CATSNRRAQILFGYTF
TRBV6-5,CASRSLDRVGQPQHF
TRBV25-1,CASSESPSGMTPPDTQYF
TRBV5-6,CASSLGRRPLHF
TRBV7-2,CASSLAGGGTSNEQFF
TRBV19,CASGTSGFIDTQYF
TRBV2,CASSLSGIYNEQFF
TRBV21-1,CASNGSGRAIGELFF
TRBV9,CASSVSGANTEAFF
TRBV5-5,CASSGGGQGFDGYTF
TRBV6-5,CASSYSHSSSGNTIYF
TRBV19,CASSGLAGSDTQYF
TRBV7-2,CASSLPQGDQPQHF
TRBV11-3,CASSLSQGRGYTF
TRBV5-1,CASSGDNAGVRSGNTIYF
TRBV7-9,CASSLDRGTYNEQFF
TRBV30,CAWTQGGEKLFF
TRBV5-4,CAIPGLSYNEQFF
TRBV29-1,CSVGAQGDTQYF
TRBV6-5,CASSRSPLWGNTIYF
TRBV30,CAWSGWEGRETQYF
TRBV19,CASSTPAGVENEQFF
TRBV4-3,CASSQDFPLTGELFF
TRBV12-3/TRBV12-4,CASSREAQETQYF
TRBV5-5,CASSYDRVRNEQFF
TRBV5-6,CASSLGTGAFF
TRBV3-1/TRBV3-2,CSSTGRRRYGYTF
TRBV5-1,CASSLSTSGGGSYNEQFF
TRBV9,CASSVGGASGKYNEQFF
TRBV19,CASSIGVRPRQETQYF
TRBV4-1,CASSQGRGKGASTDTQYF
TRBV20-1,CSAGLYNEQFF
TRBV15,CATSRDSFWGGGELFF
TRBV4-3,CASSQDPAGASNEQFF
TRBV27,CASRRKSYSTEAFF
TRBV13,CASSLALGRGSNGYTF